The rows below give T cell receptor beta chains drawn from one sample of a study of identical twins. MiXCR, run by TCRdb on the 5' RACE reads, gives a single entry per CDR3 protein. The sample shows 450,000 to 650,000 distinct CDR3 sequences, approximately 14% of them seen only once. These sequences were also reported in another study, on yellow fever vaccine responses in identical twins.

Sequencing was done on a sample of CD4+ T cells sorted from blood. Receptor source: a woman aged 18-29 years in good health. The CDR3 runs from the conserved cysteine through the conserved F or W. The order of the fields is J gene, D gene, V gene, clone size, CDR3 DNA, CDR3 protein. D genes are given only for firm matches. Some rows have no size entry. The others give once, few or many, or a class for an expanded clone.

TRBJ2-7	NA	TRBV10-3	few	TGTGCCATCAGTGACGGTTACGAGCAGTACTTC	CAISDGYEQYF
TRBJ1-5	NA	TRBV28	many	TGTGCCAGCAGTTACGGAAATCAGCCCCAGCATTTT	CASSYGNQPQHF
TRBJ2-5	NA	TRBV2	NA	TGTGCCAGTAACAGGGACCAAGAGACCCAGTACTTC	CASNRDQETQYF
TRBJ2-3	TRBD2	TRBV12-3/TRBV12-4	NA	TGTGCCAGCAGTTTACCCCCCGGGAGGGCAAAGGGCACAGATACGCAGTATTTT	CASSLPPGRAKGTDTQYF
TRBJ2-4	TRBD1	TRBV4-2	few	TGTGCCAGCAGCCAAGAAGCCCTCCCCCGGACAGGGGGTCTTAGGGCCAAAAACATTCAGTACTTC	CASSQEALPRTGGLRAKNIQYF
TRBJ1-2	NA	TRBV4-1	many	TGCGCCAGCAGCCAAGAGGGACGGGCCTATGGCTACACCTTC	CASSQEGRAYGYTF
TRBJ2-2	NA	TRBV7-9	few	TGTGCCAGCAGCCTCAGGGTGGGAGAGAACACCGGGGAGCTGTTTTTT	CASSLRVGENTGELFF
TRBJ2-1	TRBD2	TRBV12-3/TRBV12-4	few	TGTGCCAGCAGTTCTGGACTAGCGGGAGGGAAGGACAATGAGCAGTTCTTC	CASSSGLAGGKDNEQFF
TRBJ1-5	TRBD1	TRBV7-9	once	TGTGCCAGCAGCCCGGGACAGGGAGTAGGTCAGCCCCAGCATTTT	CASSPGQGVGQPQHF
TRBJ2-3	TRBD2	TRBV7-9	NA	TGTGCCAGCAGCATCCAGACTAGCGGAACACTCACAGATACGCAGTATTTT	CASSIQTSGTLTDTQYF
TRBJ2-7	TRBD2	TRBV11-2	few	TGTGCCAGCAGCCTACCTTGTAGGGGACTAGCGGTCTCCTACGAGCAGTACTTC	CASSLPCRGLAVSYEQYF
TRBJ1-1	NA	TRBV10-3	few	TGTGCCATCAGTGAGGGAAGGGGCTTGAACACTGAAGCTTTCTTT	CAISEGRGLNTEAFF
TRBJ2-1	NA	TRBV12-3/TRBV12-4	few	TGTGCCAGCAGTTTAAACAGGGAGAGGGATGAGCAGTTCTTC	CASSLNRERDEQFF
TRBJ2-2	NA	TRBV9	few	TGTGCCAGCAGCGTAAAACCCGTGGGACTTGAGGCCGGGGAGCTGTTTTTT	CASSVKPVGLEAGELFF
TRBJ1-2	NA	TRBV7-9	NA	TGTGCCAGCAGCTCCCGGGCAGGGGTCTATGGCTACACCTTC	CASSSRAGVYGYTF
TRBJ2-1	NA	TRBV7-9	NA	TGTGCCAGCAGCTTAGGGCTAGGGCGCTCCTACAATGAGCAGTTCTTC	CASSLGLGRSYNEQFF
TRBJ1-1	NA	TRBV24-1	few	TGTGCCACCAGAGGAGAGGACAGATTCTCTGAAGCTTTCTTT	CATRGEDRFSEAFF
TRBJ2-1	TRBD2	TRBV5-1	many	TGCGCCAGCAGCTGGACTAGTAATGAGCAGTTCTTC	CASSWTSNEQFF
TRBJ2-3	NA	TRBV21-1	NA	TGTGCCAGCAGCAAACTGAGTATTCGTTTTTGGGGACAGGATTCTCATACAGATACGCAGTATTTT	CASSKLSIRFWGQDSHTDTQYF
TRBJ1-5	NA	TRBV15	few	TGTGCCACCAGCAGAGACAGGGGCTACGATAGCAATCAGCCCCAGCATTTT	CATSRDRGYDSNQPQHF
TRBJ2-1	NA	TRBV6-5	many	TGTGCCAGCAGTTGGGGAAGCCTGTCCCGCAATGAGCAGTTCTTC	CASSWGSLSRNEQFF
TRBJ2-6	NA	TRBV21-1	NA	TGTGCCAGCAGCTACGTGCTAGGGCGGGAGAACCCCTCTGGGGCCAACGTCCTGACTTTC	CASSYVLGRENPSGANVLTF
TRBJ1-2	NA	TRBV7-9	NA	TGTGCCAGCAGCTATATAGGGGGTCATGGCTACACCTTC	CASSYIGGHGYTF
TRBJ1-5	TRBD1	TRBV20-1	NA	TGCAGTGCCGGAGGACAGGGGCGGAATCAGCCCCAGCATTTT	CSAGGQGRNQPQHF
TRBJ2-6	TRBD1	TRBV10-3	few	TGTGCCATCAGTCTGGACAGGGCCTCTGGGGCCAACGTCCTGACTTTC	CAISLDRASGANVLTF
TRBJ2-2	TRBD1	TRBV12-3/TRBV12-4	NA	TGTGCCAGCGCACAGGGGACGATCGGGGAGCTGTTTTTT	CASAQGTIGELFF
TRBJ2-7	NA	TRBV15	NA	TGTGCCACCAGCAGAGATGTATTCTACGAGCAGTACTTC	CATSRDVFYEQYF
TRBJ2-1	TRBD2	TRBV20-1	NA	TGCAGTGCTGCGGGAGAAACCTACAATGAGCAGTTCTTC	CSAAGETYNEQFF
TRBJ2-2	NA	TRBV5-1	NA	TGCGCCAGCAGCCCGCGGACTACGGCCGGGGAGCTGTTTTTT	CASSPRTTAGELFF
TRBJ2-7	NA	TRBV6-5	few	TGTGCCAGCAGTTACTCCCATTCGGTAAGATCCTACGAGCAGTACTTC	CASSYSHSVRSYEQYF
TRBJ1-1	NA	TRBV6-5	NA	TGTGCCAGCAGTTACTCGCAGGCAGTGAACACTGAAGCTTTCTTT	CASSYSQAVNTEAFF
TRBJ2-2	NA	TRBV11-1	few	TGTGCCAGCAGCCCAGGGGGGTATCGTGGGTCGAACACCGGGGAGCTGTTTTTT	CASSPGGYRGSNTGELFF
TRBJ2-1	NA	TRBV29-1	few	TGCAGCGTTTTAAGGGGGAAACTAGGCAATGAGCAGTTCTTC	CSVLRGKLGNEQFF
TRBJ2-1	TRBD2	TRBV7-2	NA	TGTGCCAGCAGCTTGTGGTTGGCTAGCGGAGGATACAATGAGCAGTTCTTC	CASSLWLASGGYNEQFF
TRBJ2-1	TRBD1	TRBV2	NA	TGTGCCAGCAGTGAAGTCGGGACAGGGGTGGGTGAGCAGTTCTTC	CASSEVGTGVGEQFF
TRBJ2-2	NA	TRBV11-2	NA	TGTGCCAGCAGCTTAATGGGAATTAACACCGGGGAGCTGTTTTTT	CASSLMGINTGELFF
TRBJ2-3	TRBD2	TRBV20-1	few	TGCAGTGCCCCACGGCGGGAGATAGGCACAGATACGCAGTATTTT	CSAPRREIGTDTQYF
TRBJ1-6	TRBD1	TRBV7-9	few	TGTGCCAGCAGACTCACAGGGGGCTCCTATAATTCACCCCTCCACTTT	CASRLTGGSYNSPLHF
TRBJ2-5	NA	TRBV10-2	few	TGCGCCAGCACTTCATCGGGGGGCGGAAAGACCCAGTACTTC	CASTSSGGGKTQYF
TRBJ2-3	NA	TRBV3-1	NA	TGTGCCAGCAGCCAAATGGGAGGCCACACAGATACGCAGTATTTT	CASSQMGGHTDTQYF
TRBJ2-3	NA	TRBV3-1	NA	TGTGCCAGCAGCCAAGAAATTCGGGTCGCATTT	CASSQEIRVAF
TRBJ2-1	TRBD2	TRBV12-3/TRBV12-4	few	TGTGCCAGCAATTCGGGGGGGCTACCCCTACGGAATGAGCAGTTCTTC	CASNSGGLPLRNEQFF
TRBJ1-4	TRBD1	TRBV6-1	few	TGTGCCAGCAGTGAAGCGCGGGCAGGGGGTGAAAAACTGTTTTTT	CASSEARAGGEKLFF
TRBJ2-3	TRBD1	TRBV2	NA	TGTGCCAGCAGTGCGACAGGGATTTTAGATACGCAGTATTTT	CASSATGILDTQYF
TRBJ2-5	TRBD1	TRBV20-1	few	TGCAGTGCTAGACCGACAGGGTTAGAGACCCAGTACTTC	CSARPTGLETQYF
TRBJ2-3	TRBD2	TRBV7-3	few	TGTGCCAGCAGCCAAGGGGCTAGCGGGAGGAACACAGATACGCAGTATTTT	CASSQGASGRNTDTQYF
TRBJ2-2	TRBD1	TRBV7-9	few	TGTGCCAGCAGCCGCAGGGACAGGCTCGCGAACACCGGGGAGCTGTTTTTT	CASSRRDRLANTGELFF
TRBJ1-1	NA	TRBV5-1	many	TGCGCCAGCAGCTTGACGGCAGGTACAGAAGCTTTCTTT	CASSLTAGTEAFF
TRBJ2-3	NA	TRBV18	few	TGTGCCAGCTCGTCACTAGCCTATACGCAGTATTTT	CASSSLAYTQYF
TRBJ2-5	NA	TRBV12-3/TRBV12-4	NA	TGTGCCAGCAGTTTTCGTTTCCAAGAGACCCAGTACTTC	CASSFRFQETQYF
TRBJ2-7	TRBD2	TRBV7-9	NA	TGTGCCAGCAGCCAGACGGGTGGGACTAGATCCTACGAGCAGTACTTC	CASSQTGGTRSYEQYF
TRBJ1-4	NA	TRBV5-6	NA	TGTGCCAGCAGCTCTTACGTAGGGGGTGAAAAACTGTTTTTT	CASSSYVGGEKLFF
TRBJ2-7	NA	TRBV7-9	many	TGTGCCAGCCAAGGACACGGGTACTACGAGCAGTACTTC	CASQGHGYYEQYF
TRBJ1-5	TRBD1	TRBV7-9	NA	TGTGCCAGCAGTCCAGGGGGACAGGGAGTTCAGCCCCAGCATTTT	CASSPGGQGVQPQHF
TRBJ1-5	NA	TRBV5-1	many	TGCGCCAGCAGCCCCCAGGGTACAGAAAATCAGCCCCAGCATTTT	CASSPQGTENQPQHF
TRBJ1-3	TRBD1	TRBV7-2	few	TGTGCCAGCAGCTTCTCGTGGACAGGCGCATCTGGAAACACCATATATTTT	CASSFSWTGASGNTIYF
TRBJ1-2	NA	TRBV2	NA	TGTGCCGGGGGGTTGCGTAACTATGGCTACACCTTC	CAGGLRNYGYTF
TRBJ1-1	NA	TRBV29-1	NA	TGCAGCGCTGGGGGGTACATCGGCACTGAAGCTTTCTTT	CSAGGYIGTEAFF
TRBJ2-4	NA	TRBV15	NA	TGTGCCACCAGCAGGACGGACAGTTCTATAGCCAAAAACATTCAGTACTTC	CATSRTDSSIAKNIQYF
TRBJ2-1	NA	TRBV7-2	NA	TGTGCCAGCAGCTTAGACGGTGAGCAGTTCTTC	CASSLDGEQFF